This record concerns one T cell receptor beta chain sequence. The antigen this receptor binds is unknown. No much larger clonotype is one base removed from it; base qualities were not supplied. This entry belongs to a study of technical replicates of blood from several donors (dated by TCRdb to about 2017). The library came from the immunoSEQ multiplex PCR assay. The source is immuneACCESS, and TCRdb retained only in-frame sequences with V and J called. Part of the clones is not carried over; for the studies checked, unresolved V genes explain less than half of this, and the remainder is unexplained. For this sample the table gives about 100,000 clones, of which around 96% were detected only once. Jointly, the top ten make up approximately 0.2% of the sample. For CDR1 and CDR2, the germline V gene lists SGHAT and FQNNGV. Spanning cysteine to phenylalanine, the CDR3 consists of 13 amino acids. The only DNA kept is the CDR3, 39 bases in frame from the first base. Germline trimming amounts to 2 bases on V and 15 bases on J, with 8 as the count of junction bases outside the gene matches.

This TCR derives from a human donor in good health. The V and J segments used are TRBV11-2 and TRBJ2-1, with 9 bases matching TRBD2. Sequenced material: T cells isolated from PBMCs. The nucleotide sequence reads TGTGCCAGCAGCTTATCCCTAGCGGGATTAAGGTTCTTC. Translated, it reads CASSLSLAGLRFF.